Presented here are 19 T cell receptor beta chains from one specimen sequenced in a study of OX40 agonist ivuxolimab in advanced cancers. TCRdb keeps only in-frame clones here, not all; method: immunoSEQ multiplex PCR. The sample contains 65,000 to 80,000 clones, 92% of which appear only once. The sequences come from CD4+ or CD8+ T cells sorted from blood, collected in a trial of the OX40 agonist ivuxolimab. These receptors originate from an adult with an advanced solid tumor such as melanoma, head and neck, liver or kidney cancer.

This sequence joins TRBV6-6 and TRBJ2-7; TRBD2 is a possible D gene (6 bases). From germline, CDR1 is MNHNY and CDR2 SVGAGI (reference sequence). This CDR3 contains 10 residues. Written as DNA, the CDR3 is TGTGCGGCGGGGACTCACGAGCAGTACTTC. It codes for CAAGTHEQYF.

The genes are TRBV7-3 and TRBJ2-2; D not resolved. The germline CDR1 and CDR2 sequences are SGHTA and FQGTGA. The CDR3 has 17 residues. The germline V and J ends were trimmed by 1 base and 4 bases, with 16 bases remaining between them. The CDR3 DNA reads TGTGCCAGCAGCTTAATGACGAGACGAAAGGGCACCGGGGAGCTGTTTTTT. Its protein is CASSLMTRRKGTGELFF.

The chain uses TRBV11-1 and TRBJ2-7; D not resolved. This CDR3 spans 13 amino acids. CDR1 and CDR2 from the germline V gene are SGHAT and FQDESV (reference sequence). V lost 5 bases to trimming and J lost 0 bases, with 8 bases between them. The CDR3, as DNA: TGTGCCAGCAGCCCCCGGGTCTCCTACGAGCAGTACTTC. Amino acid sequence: CASSPRVSYEQYF.

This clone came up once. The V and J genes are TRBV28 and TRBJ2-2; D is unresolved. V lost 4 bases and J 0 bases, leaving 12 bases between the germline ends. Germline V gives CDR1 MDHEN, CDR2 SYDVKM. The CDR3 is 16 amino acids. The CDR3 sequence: CASSYQGSANTGELFF. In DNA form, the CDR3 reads TGTGCCAGCAGTTATCAAGGATCCGCGAACACCGGGGAGCTGTTTTTT.

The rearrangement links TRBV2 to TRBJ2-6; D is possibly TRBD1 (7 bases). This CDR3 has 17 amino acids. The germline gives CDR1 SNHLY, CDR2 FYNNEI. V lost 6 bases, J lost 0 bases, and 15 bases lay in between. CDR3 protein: CASSQRGDSSGANVLTF. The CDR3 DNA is TGTGCCAGCAGCCAGAGGGGGGACAGCTCTGGGGCCAACGTCCTGACTTTC.

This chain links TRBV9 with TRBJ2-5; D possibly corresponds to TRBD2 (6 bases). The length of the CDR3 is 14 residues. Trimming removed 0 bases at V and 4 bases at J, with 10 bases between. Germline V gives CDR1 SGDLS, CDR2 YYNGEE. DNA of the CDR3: TGTGCCAGCAGCGTAGCCGGGGGAGGAGAGACCCAGTACTTC. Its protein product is CASSVAGGGETQYF.

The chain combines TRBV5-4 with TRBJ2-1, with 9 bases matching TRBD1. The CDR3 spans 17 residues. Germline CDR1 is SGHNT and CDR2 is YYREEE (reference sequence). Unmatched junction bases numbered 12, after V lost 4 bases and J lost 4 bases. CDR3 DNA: TGTGCCAGCAGCGGGGGGCTTGGACAGGGGCGGTACAATGAGCAGTTCTTC. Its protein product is CASSGGLGQGRYNEQFF.

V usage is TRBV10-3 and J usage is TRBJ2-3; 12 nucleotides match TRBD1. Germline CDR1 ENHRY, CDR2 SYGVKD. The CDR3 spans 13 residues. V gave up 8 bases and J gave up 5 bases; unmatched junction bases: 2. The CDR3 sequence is CAIGDRGQDTQYF. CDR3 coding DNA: TGTGCCATCGGGGACAGGGGGCAAGATACGCAGTATTTT.

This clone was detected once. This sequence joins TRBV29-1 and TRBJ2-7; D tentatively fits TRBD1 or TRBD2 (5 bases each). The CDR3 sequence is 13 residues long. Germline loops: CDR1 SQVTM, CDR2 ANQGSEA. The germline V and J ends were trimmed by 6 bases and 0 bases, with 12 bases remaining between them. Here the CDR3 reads CSVRGTSSYEQYF. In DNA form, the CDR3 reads TGCAGCGTGAGGGGTACGAGCTCCTACGAGCAGTACTTC.

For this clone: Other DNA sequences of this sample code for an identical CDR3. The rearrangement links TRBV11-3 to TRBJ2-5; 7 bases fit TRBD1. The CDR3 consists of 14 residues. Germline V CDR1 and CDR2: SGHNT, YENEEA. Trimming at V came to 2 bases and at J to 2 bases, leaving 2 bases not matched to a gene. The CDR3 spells CASSLRTGQETQYF. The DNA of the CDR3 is TGTGCCAGCAGCTTACGGACAGGACAAGAGACCCAGTACTTC.

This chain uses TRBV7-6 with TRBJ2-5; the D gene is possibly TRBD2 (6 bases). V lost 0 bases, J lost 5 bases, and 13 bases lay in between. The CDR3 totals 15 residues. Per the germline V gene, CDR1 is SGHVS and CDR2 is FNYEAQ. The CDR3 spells CASSLAWRGWETQYF. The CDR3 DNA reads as TGTGCCAGCAGCTTAGCTTGGAGGGGTTGGGAGACCCAGTACTTC.

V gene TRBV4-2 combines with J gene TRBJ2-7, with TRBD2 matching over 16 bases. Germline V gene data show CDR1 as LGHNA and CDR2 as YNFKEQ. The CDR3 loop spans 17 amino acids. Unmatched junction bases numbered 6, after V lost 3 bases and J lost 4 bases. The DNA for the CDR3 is TGTGCCAGCAGCCAGGGACTAGCGGGAGGGCTTGTGTACGAGCAGTACTTC. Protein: CASSQGLAGGLVYEQYF.

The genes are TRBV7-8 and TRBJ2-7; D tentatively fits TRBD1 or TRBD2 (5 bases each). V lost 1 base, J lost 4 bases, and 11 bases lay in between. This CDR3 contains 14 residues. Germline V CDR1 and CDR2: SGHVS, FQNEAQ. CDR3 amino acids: CASSLVRDRYEQYF. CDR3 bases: TGTGCCAGCAGCTTAGTGAGGGACCGGTACGAGCAGTACTTC.

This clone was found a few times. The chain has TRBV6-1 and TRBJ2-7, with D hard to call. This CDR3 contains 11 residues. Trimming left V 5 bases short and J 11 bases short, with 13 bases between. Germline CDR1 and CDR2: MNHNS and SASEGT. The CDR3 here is CASSFTPEKYF. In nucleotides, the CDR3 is TGTGCCAGCAGTTTCACCCCTGAGAAGTACTTC.

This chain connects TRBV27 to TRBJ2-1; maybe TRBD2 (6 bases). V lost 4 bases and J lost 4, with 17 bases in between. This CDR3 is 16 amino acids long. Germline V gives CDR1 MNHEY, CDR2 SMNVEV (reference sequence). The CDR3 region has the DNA TGTGCCAGCAGTTCCCCCGGACTACCCAAATACAATGAGCAGTTCTTC. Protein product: CASSSPGLPKYNEQFF.

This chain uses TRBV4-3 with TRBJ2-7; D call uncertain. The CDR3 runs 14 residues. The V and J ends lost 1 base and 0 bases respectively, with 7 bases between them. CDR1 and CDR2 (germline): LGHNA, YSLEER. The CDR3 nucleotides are TGCGCCAGCAGCCAAGTAATCCTCTCCTACGAGCAGTACTTC. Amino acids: CASSQVILSYEQYF.

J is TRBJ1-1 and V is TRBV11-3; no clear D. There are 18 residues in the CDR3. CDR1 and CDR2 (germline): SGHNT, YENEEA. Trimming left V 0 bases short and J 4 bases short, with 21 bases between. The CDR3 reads CASSLDPSLGLGFTEAFF. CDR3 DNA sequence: TGTGCCAGCAGCTTAGATCCCTCACTAGGGTTAGGATTCACTGAAGCTTTCTTT.

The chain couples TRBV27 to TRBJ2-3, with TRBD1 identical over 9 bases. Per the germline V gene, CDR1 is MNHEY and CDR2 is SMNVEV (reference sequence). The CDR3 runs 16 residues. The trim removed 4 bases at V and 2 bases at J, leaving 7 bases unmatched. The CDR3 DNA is TGTGCCAGCAGTTCACCGACAGGGGGGTACACAGATACGCAGTATTTT. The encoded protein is CASSSPTGGYTDTQYF.

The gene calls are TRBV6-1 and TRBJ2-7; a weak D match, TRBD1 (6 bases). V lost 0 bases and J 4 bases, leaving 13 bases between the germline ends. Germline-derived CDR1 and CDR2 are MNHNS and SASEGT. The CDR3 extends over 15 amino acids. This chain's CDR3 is CASSEAWTDSYEQYF. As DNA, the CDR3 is TGTGCCAGCAGTGAAGCCTGGACAGATTCTTACGAGCAGTACTTC.